This T cell receptor (beta chain) stems from a study of spatial heterogeneity in lung cancer. The overall study: Among detected sequences, beta-chain ones consistently exceeded alpha-chain ones in number.

This clonotype was counted many times. This CDR3 region has 15 residues. CDR1 and CDR2 from the germline V gene are SQVTM and ANQGSEA. Trimming shortened V by 4 bases and J by 1 base, and 16 bases separated the two germline ends. Time point in this sample: sample taken at primary tumor resection. Extraction of whole RNA from tumor, nontumor lung or frozen PBMC preceded unsorted sequencing. TCRdb fed the 5' RACE reads into MiXCR, producing one record per CDR3 protein. The repertoire holds roughly 91,000 distinct CDR3 sequences, with approximately 20% as singletons. This specimen was PBMCs, taken at surgery. The TCR sequence derives from a male donor with early-stage non-small cell lung cancer. The chain combines TRBV29-1 with TRBJ1-2; D perhaps matches TRBD1 (5 bases). The CDR3 bases are TGCAGCGTTGTAGGGCAGGGTGGGCTTAACTATGGCTACACCTTC. Encoded protein: CSVVGQGGLNYGYTF.